These T cell receptor beta chains were read from a single sample in a study of blood T cell repertoires in COVID-19. Profiling relied on immunoSEQ multiplex PCR, and the TCRdb table lists in-frame clones only, not all of them. Here the sample spans tens of thousands of clones, roughly nine tenths being singletons. Material for sequencing was peripheral blood. These TCRs come from a human donor in a cohort sampled during active COVID-19. Both conserved end residues are trimmed from each CDR3. Rows give clone size only sometimes, using once, few, many, or a class for an expanded clone.

clone_size	v_call	j_call	cdr3_aa
few	TRBV7-9	TRBJ1-6	ASSSEQGNSPLH
.	TRBV15	TRBJ2-1	ATSRGGRTSVNEQF
.	TRBV19	TRBJ2-6	ASSIGGTGANVLT
.	TRBV4-3	TRBJ2-3	ASSQVGNSRSTQY
.	TRBV27	TRBJ2-1	ACKAGTSGRVNEQF
.	TRBV7-2	TRBJ1-5	ASSLRGTGGSNQPQH
.	TRBV10-3	TRBJ1-2	AIFRVGQPGGNYGYT
.	TRBV28	TRBJ1-2	ASSSSGTGGNYGYT
.	TRBV7-3	TRBJ2-6	ASSLGNRASGANVLT
.	TRBV6-1	TRBJ1-4	ASSEQGPVRTF
.	TRBV28	TRBJ1-6	ASSLDRGYNSPLH
few	TRBV4-3	TRBJ2-1	ASSLQTSGRKGEQF
.	TRBV3-1/TRBV3-2	TRBJ2-6	ASSPGTGGVGANVLT